The 12 T cell receptor beta chains below were found in one sample sequenced in a study of breast tumors, draining lymph nodes, adjacent tissues. MiXCR, run by TCRdb on the multiplex PCR reads, gives a single entry per CDR3 protein. The sample carries more than 50,000 distinct CDR3 sequences, approximately 54% recorded once. Sequenced sample: breast tumor tissue. All receptors come from a female donor with breast cancer. Some clones in this sample may be carry-over from other donors' samples.

The table lists this clonotype with many counts. The gene calls are TRBV2 and TRBJ2-3, with 15 bases aligning to TRBD2. The CDR3 length is 16 residues. CDR1 is SNHLY and CDR2 is FYNNEI in the germline V gene. V dropped 6 bases and J dropped 6; count of bases not matched to a gene: 7. This CDR3 reads CASSYGLAGGADTQYF. CDR3 nucleotides: TGTGCCAGCAGCTACGGACTAGCGGGAGGGGCGGATACGCAGTATTTT.

This clonotype was recorded a few times. The CDR3 spells CSVEEYLAGGSNEQFF. The CDR3 DNA reads TGCAGCGTTGAGGAGTATCTAGCGGGGGGTAGTAATGAGCAGTTCTTC. The chain recombines TRBV29-1 with TRBJ2-1; 11 nucleotides match TRBD2. After removal of 3 bases from V and 7 bases from J, the junction contained 11 bases not matched to a gene. This CDR3 region has 16 residues. Germline V lookup: CDR1 SQVTM, CDR2 ANQGSEA.

The chain uses TRBV7-2 and TRBJ2-6; D possibly corresponds to TRBD1 (6 bases). CDR1 is SGHTA and CDR2 is FQGNSA in the germline V gene. Trimming took off 3 bases at V and 4 bases at J, with 7 bases between the two ends. CDR3 length: 14 residues. CDR3 nucleotide sequence: TGTGCCAGCAGCTTCGGGACAGGGGCCAACGTCCTGACTTTC. It yields the protein CASSFGTGANVLTF.

The chain is built from TRBV4-1 and TRBJ2-2; 12 nucleotides align to TRBD1. The CDR3 contains 15 residues. CDR1 and CDR2 from the germline V gene are MGHRA and YSYEKL. V was clipped by 2 bases and J by 10 bases; unmatched bases: 5. CDR3 in DNA: TGCGCCAGCAGCCAACCGGGACAGGGGGCGAAGGAGCTGTTTTTT. Protein product: CASSQPGQGAKELFF.

V usage is TRBV2 and J usage is TRBJ2-1; TRBD1 aligns across 7 bases. CDR1 is SNHLY, CDR2 FYNNEI, per germline. The CDR3 runs 15 residues. The trim removed 5 bases at V and 6 bases at J, leaving 10 bases unmatched. The DNA for the CDR3 is TGTGCCAGCAGTTACTCGACAGGGTCCGGCAATGAGCAGTTCTTC. Translated: CASSYSTGSGNEQFF.

V and J are TRBV7-9 and TRBJ2-2, with a possible D match to TRBD2 (5 bases). V lost 3 bases and J lost 0, with 8 bases in between. The CDR3 totals 15 residues. Germline lookup yields CDR1 SEHNR and CDR2 FQNEAQ (reference sequence). CDR3 coding DNA: TGTGCCAGCAGCTTCGGGGTCACGAACACCGGGGAGCTGTTTTTT. As protein: CASSFGVTNTGELFF.

As for this clonotype: This clone may be a read error of a much larger clone one base away. The chain is built from TRBV19 and TRBJ2-1, with 10 bases aligning to TRBD2. The germline V gene has CDR1 LNHDA and CDR2 SQIVND (reference sequence). The junction had 5 bases not matched to a gene; V was cut back by 7 bases and J by 2 bases. This CDR3 comprises 15 residues. The chain's CDR3 is CASKHLAGAYNEQFF. The CDR3 nucleotides read TGTGCCAGTAAACATCTAGCGGGGGCCTACAATGAGCAGTTCTTC. Looking up the rest from reference TRBV19 and TRBJ2-1 gives the full variable domain: DGGITQSPKYLFRKEGQNVTLSCEQNLNHDAMYWYRQDPGQGLRLIYYSQIVNDFQKGDIAEGYSVSREKKESFPLTVTSAQKNPTAFYLCASKHLAGAYNEQFFGPGTRLTVL.

This clonotype was recorded at least ten times. This sequence joins TRBV2 and TRBJ2-1, with 9 bases identical to TRBD2. Trimming cost V 6 bases and J 5 bases; bases outside gene matches: 8. The CDR3 has 15 residues. The germline gives CDR1 SNHLY, CDR2 FYNNEI. The CDR3 is CASSPEGTSNNEQFF. The CDR3 DNA reads as TGTGCCAGCAGCCCTGAGGGGACTAGCAACAATGAGCAGTTCTTC.

This clonotype was seen at least ten times. The rearrangement joins TRBV4-2 to TRBJ2-3; 16 bases match TRBD2. With 4 bases clipped from V and 3 bases from J, the junction kept 1 base outside the gene matches. CDR3 length: 16 amino acids. Germline V gives CDR1 LGHNA, CDR2 YNFKEQ. The CDR3 DNA follows: TGTGCCAGCAGCCGGGGACTAGCGGGGGGGACAGATACGCAGTATTTT. Its protein product is CASSRGLAGGTDTQYF.

Many counts were recorded for this clonotype. This chain links TRBV4-1 with TRBJ1-4; possibly TRBD1 for D (5 bases). V gave up 4 bases and J gave up 10 bases, with 22 bases separating them. In germline, CDR1 is MGHRA, CDR2 YSYEKL. The length of the CDR3 is 16 residues. As DNA, the CDR3 is TGCGCCAGCAGCCCGGGGGGAGGACTCAACGGGGGAAAACTGTTTTTT. This gives the protein CASSPGGGLNGGKLFF.

In this sample, this clonotype turned up a few times. A clone one base away is much larger, so this may be a read error. The CDR3 ends on some other residue instead of the conserved phenylalanine or tryptophan, so this is likely a read error. The chain carries TRBV6-2 or TRBV6-3 and TRBJ2-7; possibly TRBD1 for D (5 bases). CDR3 length: 14 amino acids. CDR1 is MNHEY and CDR2 is SVGEGT in the germline V gene. V lost 6 bases and J 0 bases, leaving 12 bases between the germline ends. In nucleotides, the CDR3 is TGTGCCAGCAGAACTACAGGTGTCTCCTACGAGCAGTACTCC. It translates to CASRTTGVSYEQYS.

In this sample, this clonotype turned up many times. This chain uses TRBV12-3 or TRBV12-4 with TRBJ2-2; 8 bases fit TRBD1. V shed 5 bases and J 5 bases; nucleotides not matched to a gene: 7. The CDR3 contains 15 residues. DNA for the CDR3: TGTGCCAGCAGTCCGCGGACAGGGTCGACCGGGGAGCTGTTTTTT. It specifies CASSPRTGSTGELFF.